Shown below are 18 T cell receptor beta chains from a single sample sequenced in a study of CD8+CD57+ T cells in acquired aplastic anemia. Profiles of TCR beta VDJ and CDR3 were generated from a genomic DNA template. TCRdb re-analysed the reads in MiXCR, keeping a single row per CDR3 protein. The sample records about 130,000 distinct CDR3 sequences, 35% to 50% being singletons. The sample taken for sequencing was sorted CD4+, CD8+, or CD8+CD57+ T cells (not recorded which) from PBMCs. The origin of the receptors is a human donor in good health, serving as a control.

A remark on this clonotype: This may be a read error, as it is one base from a much larger clone. This chain links TRBV11-2 with TRBJ2-5, with D tentatively TRBD2 (6 bases). The CDR3 loop spans 13 amino acids. Germline CDR1 and CDR2: SGHAT and FQNNGV. The CDR3: CAGSQGTQETQYF. The CDR3 nucleotides read TGTGCCGGCAGCCAAGGGACTCAAGAGACCCAGTACTTC.

The chain combines TRBV29-1 with TRBJ2-7; 8 bases match TRBD1. CDR3 size: 13 residues. Per the germline V gene, CDR1 is SQVTM and CDR2 is ANQGSEA. V was clipped by 1 base and J by 6 bases; unmatched bases: 5. Here the CDR3 DNA reads TGCAGCGTTGAAGGGGACAGGTTTGGCGAGCAGTACTTC. This encodes CSVEGDRFGEQYF.

This chain joins TRBV29-1 and TRBJ1-2; 7 bases are shared with TRBD1. The CDR3 runs 13 residues. After removal of 4 bases from V and 0 bases from J, the junction contained 2 bases not matched to a gene. In germline, CDR1 is SQVTM, CDR2 ANQGSEA. The CDR3 sequence is CSVGQGANYGYTF. CDR3 nucleotides: TGCAGCGTTGGGCAGGGGGCTAACTATGGCTACACCTTC.

For this clonotype: This likely comes from a read error, as the CDR3 has no conserved phenylalanine or tryptophan at its end. The J gene is TRBJ2-2, the V gene TRBV14; tentatively, D is TRBD1 or TRBD2 (5 bases each). This CDR3 has 14 residues. The germline CDR1 and CDR2 sequences are SGHDN and FVKESK. V lost 3 bases, J lost 4 bases, and 9 bases lay in between. CDR3 residues: CASSQLGPTGELFS. DNA of the CDR3: TGTGCCAGCAGCCAGCTGGGACCCACCGGGGAGCTGTTTTCT.

The V call is TRBV7-6, the J call TRBJ1-6, with D possibly matching TRBD1 (6 bases). Germline CDR1 SGHVS, CDR2 FNYEAQ. The CDR3 sequence is 15 residues long. V was cut by 2 bases and J by 8 bases, with 13 bases left in between. CDR3 nucleotides: TGTGCCAGCAGCTTACGAGGACAGAAGGATTCACCCCTCCACTTT. This codes for CASSLRGQKDSPLHF.

This clonotype was picked up many times. V is TRBV7-9 and J is TRBJ2-7; D is perhaps TRBD1 or TRBD2 (5 bases each). Germline CDR1 SEHNR, CDR2 FQNEAQ (reference sequence). Between the trimmed V and J ends, which lost 0 bases and 6 bases, there was a span of 9 bases. CDR3 size: 13 residues. DNA of the CDR3: TGTGCCAGCAGCTTAGCGCCGGGGCTCGAGCAGTACTTC. Its translation: CASSLAPGLEQYF.

This clonotype was recorded many times. V and J are TRBV5-1 and TRBJ2-1, with D possibly TRBD1 on 6 matching bases. Trimming took off 3 bases at V and 9 bases at J, with 16 bases between the two ends. CDR3 size: 14 residues. Germline CDR1 is SGHRS and CDR2 is YFSETQ. CDR3 sequence (DNA): TGCGCCAGCAGCTCAGTCCAACAGGGCCCTGAGCAGTTCTTC. This codes for CASSSVQQGPEQFF.

The chain combines TRBV10-3 with TRBJ2-3; possibly TRBD1 for D (6 bases). The CDR3 is 13 amino acids. Germline CDR1 ENHRY, CDR2 SYGVKD. V was pared by 9 bases and J by 0 bases, with 10 bases between. The CDR3 DNA follows: TGTGCCATTGCAGGGGCTAGCACAGATACGCAGTATTTT. Translated: CAIAGASTDTQYF.

This clonotype was seen ten or more times. The V gene is TRBV6-2 or TRBV6-3, the J gene TRBJ1-4; D is uncertain. The germline V and J ends were trimmed by 5 bases and 7 bases, with 5 bases remaining between them. Per the germline V gene, CDR1 is MNHEY and CDR2 is SVGEGT. The CDR3 runs 11 residues. CDR3 protein: CASSNSEKLFF. As DNA, the CDR3 is TGTGCCAGCAGTAACAGTGAAAAACTGTTTTTT.

This clonotype occurred many times. CDR3 sequence: CASSQTGMGNQPQHF. CDR3 sequence (DNA): TGTGCCAGCTCTCAAACAGGGATGGGCAATCAGCCCCAGCATTTT. V usage is TRBV18 and J usage is TRBJ1-5; tentatively, D is TRBD1 (6 bases). Germline lookup yields CDR1 KGHSH and CDR2 LQKENI. The CDR3 is 15 amino acids. V was clipped by 6 bases and J by 2 bases, with 14 bases between them.

The chain has TRBV12-3 or TRBV12-4 and TRBJ2-7, with D unclear. Trimming removed 6 bases from V and 4 bases from J, with 13 bases in between. CDR3 length equals 13 residues. The CDR3 bases are TGTGCCAGCAGCGAAACGGAGTTTTACGAGCAGTACTTC. Its protein product is CASSETEFYEQYF.

The J gene is TRBJ2-6, the V gene TRBV2; D is possibly TRBD1 (5 bases). V gave up 3 bases and J gave up 9 bases, with 12 bases separating them. The CDR3 sequence is 14 residues long. Germline CDR1 is SNHLY and CDR2 is FYNNEI. This chain's CDR3 is CASSESGSVNVLTF. CDR3 bases: TGTGCCAGCAGTGAGTCAGGGTCGGTCAACGTCCTGACTTTC. The full variable domain, its missing parts supplied by reference TRBV2 and TRBJ2-6, is EPEVTQTPSHQVTQMGQEVILRCVPISNHLYFYWYRQILGQKVEFLVSFYNNEISEKSEIFDDQFSVERPDGSNFTLKIRSTKLEDSAMYFCASSESGSVNVLTFGAGSRLTVL.

This clonotype was counted ten times or more. The chain is built from TRBV2 and TRBJ1-2; 8 bases fit TRBD1. Unmatched junction bases numbered 4, after V lost 6 bases and J lost 10 bases. The CDR3 runs to 11 residues. Germline CDR1 SNHLY, CDR2 FYNNEI. The CDR3 sequence is CASSGQGFYTF. The DNA for the CDR3 is TGTGCCAGCAGCGGACAGGGCTTCTACACCTTC.

This sequence joins TRBV15 and TRBJ2-7; 9 positions match TRBD2. This CDR3 comprises 15 residues. The ends lost 8 bases at V and 2 bases at J; junction bases unmatched: 10. Germline V gives CDR1 LNHNV, CDR2 YYDKDF (reference sequence). Here the CDR3 reads CATQRASGTTYEQYF. The CDR3 nucleotides are TGTGCCACCCAAAGGGCTAGCGGGACAACCTACGAGCAGTACTTC.

This clonotype was found a few times. The CDR3 carries no conserved terminal phenylalanine or tryptophan, so it likely arises from a read error. This chain links TRBV2 with TRBJ2-2; D unclear. The CDR3 runs 15 residues. Germline V gene sequence: CDR1 SNHLY, CDR2 FYNNEI. V lost 6 bases and J 2 bases, leaving 13 bases between the germline ends. For the CDR3, the DNA is TGTGCCAGCAGCTCACTATCTGGAAACACCGGGGAGCTGTTTCTT. Translated, it gives CASSSLSGNTGELFL.

The chain recombines TRBV20-1 with TRBJ2-6; D not certain. Germline V gene sequence: CDR1 DFQATT, CDR2 SNEGSKA (reference sequence). The CDR3 contains 13 residues. Trimming cost V 4 bases and J 2 bases, with 6 bases left between them. The CDR3 region has the DNA TGCAGTGCTAATAATCCTGGGGCCAACGTCCTGACTTTC. It is translated as CSANNPGANVLTF.

This chain links TRBV30 with TRBJ1-1; possible D gene TRBD1, 6 bases. Trimming shortened V by 3 bases and J by 6 bases, and 14 bases separated the two germline ends. There are 13 residues in the CDR3. CDR1 and CDR2 from the germline V gene are GTSNPN and SVGIG (reference sequence). The CDR3 is CAWSRGGLAEAFF. CDR3 sequence (DNA): TGTGCCTGGAGCCGAGGGGGGTTAGCTGAAGCTTTCTTT.

Comments on this clonotype: One base away lies a much larger clone, so this may be a sequencing read error. The genes are TRBV30 and TRBJ1-2; 7 bases fit TRBD1. This CDR3 has 12 amino acids. Germline V gene data show CDR1 as GTSNPN and CDR2 as SVGIG (reference sequence). Here the CDR3 DNA reads TGTGCCTGGAAGGGACAGTACTATGGCCACACCTTC. Translated: CAWKGQYYGHTF.